The 12 T cell receptor beta chains in this list originate from one sample, sequenced in a study of blood T cell repertoires in COVID-19 (dated by TCRdb to 2018 to 2021). Receptor libraries were prepared by the immunoSEQ multiplex PCR assay. Here the immuneACCESS table is served through TCRdb, limited to in-frame sequences with V and J called. Missing clones are a known gap in these copies; in checked studies unresolved V genes cover under half, and the rest lacks a known reason. Recorded for this sample are 140,000 or so clones; roughly 84% of them occurred a single time. The ten largest clonotypes hold 10% to 13% of the sample. Sequences were obtained from peripheral blood. The receptor set was obtained from a man between 60 and 75 years old with active or convalescent COVID-19.

The chain couples TRBV19 to TRBJ2-7; TRBD1 aligns across 7 bases. The CDR3 spans 15 residues. Trimming at V came to 4 bases and at J to 3 bases, leaving 9 bases not matched to a gene. Germline values: CDR1 LNHDA, CDR2 SQIVND (reference sequence). As DNA, the CDR3 is TGTGCCAGTAGTAGACCCGGGACAGATAACTACGAGCAGTACTTC. It codes for CASSRPGTDNYEQYF.

The genes are TRBV10-3 and TRBJ1-2, with 7 bases identical to TRBD1. The V gene end was trimmed by 0 bases and the J gene end by 4 bases; junction bases not matched to a gene: 8. The CDR3 totals 16 residues. Germline V gene sequence: CDR1 ENHRY, CDR2 SYGVKD. The CDR3 reads CAISESEDRDSYGYTF. The CDR3 nucleotides are TGTGCCATCAGTGAGTCGGAAGACAGGGATTCCTATGGCTACACCTTC.

The rearrangement uses TRBV6-5 and TRBJ1-1; 7 bases align to TRBD1. The length of the CDR3 is 15 residues. V shed 4 bases and J 4 bases; nucleotides not matched to a gene: 9. In germline, CDR1 is MNHEY, CDR2 SVGAGI. This chain's CDR3 is CASSFGTVGVTEAFF. For the CDR3, the DNA is TGTGCCAGCAGTTTTGGGACAGTCGGAGTCACTGAAGCTTTCTTT.

DNA for the CDR3: TGTGCCAGCAGGAACGACAGCCACTATGGCTACACCTTC. It codes for CASRNDSHYGYTF. J is TRBJ1-2 and V is TRBV25-1; D perhaps matches TRBD1 (5 bases). CDR3 length equals 13 residues. The V and J ends lost 6 bases and 3 bases respectively, with 11 bases between them. CDR1 MGHDK and CDR2 SYGVNS come from the germline V gene.

The chain is built from TRBV10-1 and TRBJ1-5; D gene ambiguous. The V end lost 2 bases, the J end lost 6 bases, and 8 bases lay between the germline ends. Germline V gene sequence: CDR1 WNHNN, CDR2 SYGVQD (reference sequence). CDR3 length equals 13 residues. Written as DNA, the CDR3 is TGCGCCAGCAGTGAGACTCGTTCTCAGCCCCAGCATTTT. Translation: CASSETRSQPQHF.

The V call is TRBV12-5, the J call TRBJ2-1, with a possible D match to TRBD1 (6 bases). CDR3 length equals 13 residues. Germline-derived CDR1 and CDR2 are LGHNT and FRNRAP. Deletions cut 6 bases from V and 5 bases from J, with 11 bases between. CDR3 sequence (DNA): TGTGCTAGTGGCTGGGACATGGACAATGAGCAGTTCTTC. Its protein product is CASGWDMDNEQFF.

This clone was seen a few times. V usage is TRBV11-3 and J usage is TRBJ2-2; 10 nucleotides match TRBD1. The CDR3 spans 14 residues. Trimming cost V 5 bases and J 6 bases; bases outside gene matches: 3. Germline V lookup: CDR1 SGHNT, CDR2 YENEEA. Here the CDR3 DNA reads TGTGCCAGCAGCCGGGACAGGGGAGCCGGGGAGCTGTTTTTT. It is translated as CASSRDRGAGELFF.

The chain carries TRBV6-2 or TRBV6-3 and TRBJ2-7; TRBD1 matches at 8 bases. The CDR3 loop spans 14 amino acids. Trimming removed 6 bases from V and 4 bases from J; junction bases left unmatched: 8. Germline assignment: CDR1 MNHEY and CDR2 SVGEGT. CDR3 nucleotide sequence: TGTGCCAGCAGCCCTACGGACAGGGCGTACGAGCAGTACGTC. Its translation: CASSPTDRAYEQYV.

This chain joins TRBV30 and TRBJ1-5, with a possible D match to TRBD1 (6 bases). The ends were cut back, 1 base at V and 4 bases at J, with 8 bases in the middle. Per germline, CDR1 GTSNPN and CDR2 SVGIG (reference sequence). CDR3 length: 13 residues. This CDR3 is CAWSEDSNQPQHF. Written as DNA, the CDR3 is TGTGCCTGGAGTGAGGACAGTAATCAGCCCCAGCATTTT.

This rearrangement joins TRBV19 to TRBJ2-2; no reliable D call. The germline gives CDR1 LNHDA, CDR2 SQIVND (reference sequence). V shed 7 bases and J shed 0 bases, with 12 bases lying between them. The CDR3 is 15 residues long. The chain's CDR3 is CASTLQSPNTGELFF. The CDR3 DNA reads TGTGCCAGTACCCTACAGAGCCCGAACACCGGGGAGCTGTTTTTT.

The J gene is TRBJ1-1, the V gene TRBV7-9; D may be TRBD1 (5 bases). The length of the CDR3 is 13 residues. V was shortened by 6 bases and J by 1 base, with 9 bases between the two germline ends. Germline loops: CDR1 SEHNR, CDR2 FQNEAQ (reference sequence). CDR3 bases: TGTGCCAGCAGTTTGGACAAGAACACTGAAGCTTTCTTT. Residues: CASSLDKNTEAFF.

The chain couples TRBV6-5 to TRBJ1-4; tentative D call: TRBD1 (6 bases). The V end was cut by 2 bases, the J end by 6 bases, with 16 bases between. The CDR3 loop spans 16 amino acids. CDR1 is MNHEY, CDR2 SVGAGI, per germline. CDR3 region: CASSYPPGVSDEKLFF. The CDR3 coding sequence is TGTGCCAGCAGTTACCCCCCAGGGGTATCCGATGAAAAACTGTTTTTT.